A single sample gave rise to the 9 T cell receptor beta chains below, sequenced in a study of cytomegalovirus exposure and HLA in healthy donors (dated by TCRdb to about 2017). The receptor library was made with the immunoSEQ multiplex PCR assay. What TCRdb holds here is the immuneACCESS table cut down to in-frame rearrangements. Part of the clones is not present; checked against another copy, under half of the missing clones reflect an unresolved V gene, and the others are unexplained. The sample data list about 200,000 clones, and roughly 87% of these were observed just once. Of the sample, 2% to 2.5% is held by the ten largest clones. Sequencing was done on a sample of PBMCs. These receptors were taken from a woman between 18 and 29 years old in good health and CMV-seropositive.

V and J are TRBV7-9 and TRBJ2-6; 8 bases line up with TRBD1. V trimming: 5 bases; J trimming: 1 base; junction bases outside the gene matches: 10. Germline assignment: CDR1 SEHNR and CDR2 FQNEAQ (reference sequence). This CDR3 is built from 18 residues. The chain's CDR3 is CASSPPGQEGSGANVLTF. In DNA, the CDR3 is TGTGCCAGCAGCCCCCCGGGACAGGAGGGGTCTGGGGCCAACGTCCTGACTTTC.

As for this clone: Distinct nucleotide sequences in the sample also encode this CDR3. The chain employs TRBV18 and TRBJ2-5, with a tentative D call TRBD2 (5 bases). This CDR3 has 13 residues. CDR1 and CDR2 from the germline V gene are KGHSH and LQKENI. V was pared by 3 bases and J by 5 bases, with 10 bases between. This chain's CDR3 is CASSPGSGETQYF. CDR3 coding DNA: TGTGCCAGCTCACCGGGGAGCGGCGAGACCCAGTACTTC. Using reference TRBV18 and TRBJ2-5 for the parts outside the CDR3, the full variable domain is NAGVMQNPRHLVRRRGQEARLRCSPMKGHSHVYWYRQLPEEGLKFMVYLQKENIIDESGMPKERFSAEFPKEGPSILRIQQVVRGDSAAYFCASSPGSGETQYFGPGTRLLVL.

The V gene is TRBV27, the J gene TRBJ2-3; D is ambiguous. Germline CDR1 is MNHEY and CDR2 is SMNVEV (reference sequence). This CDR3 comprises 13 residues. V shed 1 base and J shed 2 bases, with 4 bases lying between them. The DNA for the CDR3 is TGTGCCAGCAGTTTATACAACACAGATACGCAGTATTTT. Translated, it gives CASSLYNTDTQYF.

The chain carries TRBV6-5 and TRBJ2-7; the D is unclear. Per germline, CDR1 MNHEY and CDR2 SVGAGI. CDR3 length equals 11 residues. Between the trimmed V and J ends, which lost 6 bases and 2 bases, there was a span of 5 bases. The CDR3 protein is CASSSAYEQYF. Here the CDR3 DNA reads TGTGCCAGCAGCTCCGCCTACGAGCAGTACTTC.

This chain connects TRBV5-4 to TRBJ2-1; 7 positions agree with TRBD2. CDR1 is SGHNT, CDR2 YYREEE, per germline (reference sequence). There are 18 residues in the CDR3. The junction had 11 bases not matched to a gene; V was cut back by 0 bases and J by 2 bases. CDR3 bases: TGTGCCAGCAGCTTGGAAGGGTATGGGGCGGGAGCCTACAATGAGCAGTTCTTC. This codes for CASSLEGYGAGAYNEQFF.

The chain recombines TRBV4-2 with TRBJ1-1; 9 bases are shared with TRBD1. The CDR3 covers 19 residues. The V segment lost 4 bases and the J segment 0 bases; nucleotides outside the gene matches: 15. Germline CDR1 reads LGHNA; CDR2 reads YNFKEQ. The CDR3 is CASSPTGGRRGDMNTEAFF. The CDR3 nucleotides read TGTGCCAGCAGCCCCACAGGGGGCAGGCGGGGGGACATGAACACTGAAGCTTTCTTT.

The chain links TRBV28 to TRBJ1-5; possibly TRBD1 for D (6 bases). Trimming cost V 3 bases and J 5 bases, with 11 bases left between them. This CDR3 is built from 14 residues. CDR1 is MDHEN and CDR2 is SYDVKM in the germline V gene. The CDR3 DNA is TGTGCCAGCAGTTTCACAGGGTATGATCAGCCCCAGCATTTT. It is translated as CASSFTGYDQPQHF.

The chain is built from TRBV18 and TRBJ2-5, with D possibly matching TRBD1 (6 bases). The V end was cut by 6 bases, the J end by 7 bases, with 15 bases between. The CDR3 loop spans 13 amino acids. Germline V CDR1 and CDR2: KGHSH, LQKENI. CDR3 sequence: CASSEDRTGTQYF. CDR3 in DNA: TGTGCCAGCTCGGAAGACAGGACGGGGACCCAGTACTTC. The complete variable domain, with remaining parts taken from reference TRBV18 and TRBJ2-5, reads NAGVMQNPRHLVRRRGQEARLRCSPMKGHSHVYWYRQLPEEGLKFMVYLQKENIIDESGMPKERFSAEFPKEGPSILRIQQVVRGDSAAYFCASSEDRTGTQYFGPGTRLLVL.

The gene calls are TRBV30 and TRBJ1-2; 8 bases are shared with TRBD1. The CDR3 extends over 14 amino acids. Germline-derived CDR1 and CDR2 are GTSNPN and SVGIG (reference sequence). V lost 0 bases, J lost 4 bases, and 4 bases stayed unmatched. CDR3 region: CAWSVAGQGYGYTF. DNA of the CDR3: TGTGCCTGGAGTGTAGCCGGACAGGGCTATGGCTACACCTTC.